A selection of T cell receptor beta chains follows, all from one sample in a study of blood T cell repertoires in COVID-19. Produced via immunoSEQ multiplex PCR; TCRdb's table is partial and in-frame only. This sample has 30,000 to 40,000 clones, with roughly 88% found just once. The material sequenced was peripheral blood. These receptor sequences come from a human donor in a cohort sampled during active COVID-19. The conserved cysteine and the conserved F or W are not part of the CDR3 here.

v_gene	j_gene	CDR3aa
TRBV19	TRBJ2-3	ASSIIGTALPYTQY
TRBV18	TRBJ2-3	ASSPMTDTQY
TRBV30	TRBJ1-2	AWSLRAASYGYT
TRBV5-1	TRBJ1-1	ASSLPRETEAF
TRBV5-4	TRBJ2-5	ASSLPRGIQETQY
TRBV19	TRBJ2-7	ASKLSGAHYEQY
TRBV21-1	TRBJ2-1	ASSKVERGSSVGCEQF
TRBV5-1	TRBJ1-4	ASSLGTVGREKLF
TRBV19	TRBJ2-5	ASSTNRGETQY
TRBV5-1	TRBJ1-2	ASSKGQGFENGYT